The present TCR beta chain was sequenced within a study of blood T cells in healthy people across ages. The study's findings and limits: Naive CD4+ cell counts and diversity both ran higher in long-lived than in aged donors. Strong correlation was found linking TCR beta diversity to naive T cell percentage. Expanded clonotype shifts may have been confounded, as the donors had an unknown CMV status.

In its sample, this clonotype was seen a few times. What it binds is not known. Germline-derived CDR1 and CDR2 are SEHNR and FQNEAQ (reference sequence). Trimming took off 5 bases at V and 3 bases at J, with 19 bases between the two ends. The CDR3 is 16 amino acids. Extractions gave at least 5 micrograms of total RNA per sample. For the second PCR, which ran for about 7 to 11 cycles, a sample-barcoded 5' primer and a J-beta primer mix were used. TCRdb itself ran the 5' RACE reads through MiXCR, one entry per CDR3 protein. The profile shows about 1,800,000 distinct CDR3 sequences, 28% of them singletons.

Source material: blood. The chain combines TRBV7-9 with TRBJ1-1; D gene unclear. The source of this sequence is a woman aged 25 to 39 in good health. This CDR3 is CASSLSGGEAYTEAFF. In nucleotides, the CDR3 is TGTGCCAGCAGCCTTAGCGGTGGGGAAGCCTACACTGAAGCTTTCTTT.